This T cell receptor (beta chain) was captured by sequencing in a study of T cell responses to AZD1222 COVID-19 vaccine. CDR1 and CDR2 from the germline V gene are SNHLY and FYNNEI. The V end lost 6 bases, the J end lost 0 bases, and 9 bases lay between the germline ends. The CDR3 contains 15 residues. The protocol was immunoSEQ multiplex PCR, while the TCRdb copy is restricted to in-frame clones and leaves out a portion. The table records around 70,000 clones, around 86% of them present only once. The specimen comprised peripheral blood, sampled on day 0 of AZD1222 vaccination. The TCR comes from an adult in good health. The chain employs TRBV2 and TRBJ1-6; unclear D gene. The CDR3 is CASREAFSYNSPLHF. The CDR3 nucleotides are TGTGCCAGCAGGGAGGCATTCTCCTATAATTCACCCCTCCACTTT.